A single sample gave rise to the 9 T cell receptor beta chains below, sequenced in a study of T cells in localized non-small cell lung cancer. The repertoire was sequenced with immunoSEQ multiplex PCR; TCRdb's copy has only in-frame clones and lacks some. The sample has 75,000 to 85,000 clones, more than 70% seen once; the top ten hold nearly 9.5%. The specimen was peripheral blood, collected before any cancer treatment. These receptors came from a female donor at least 60 years old with stage I lung adenocarcinoma.

J is TRBJ1-5 and V is TRBV27; 12 nucleotides match TRBD1. The CDR3 runs 17 residues. Germline V lookup: CDR1 MNHEY, CDR2 SMNVEV (reference sequence). V shed 5 bases and J 7 bases; nucleotides not matched to a gene: 12. In DNA form, the CDR3 reads TGTGCCAGCAGTATTACCGGGACAGGGGGCGCGGGGCAGCCCCAGCATTTT. Translation: CASSITGTGGAGQPQHF.

The rearrangement uses TRBV7-2 and TRBJ1-5; D is ambiguous. The CDR3 contains 17 residues. Looked up from germline, CDR1 is SGHTA and CDR2 is FQGNSA. V was clipped by 2 bases and J by 8 bases, with 22 bases between them. The CDR3 region has the DNA TGTGCCAGCAGCTTATTACCTTCTCCTTTATCAGCAGAGCCCCAGCATTTT. Protein sequence: CASSLLPSPLSAEPQHF.

The chain is built from TRBV21-1 and TRBJ2-3; the D call of TRBD2 is as the table states it, not checked on the DNA. TRBV21-1 is an annotated pseudogene. The CDR3 is made up of 14 amino acids. DNA of the CDR3: TGTGCCAGCACCTTAGCGGGAGACACAGATACGCAGTATTTT. It encodes CASTLAGDTDTQYF.

The J gene is TRBJ1-5, the V gene TRBV19, with D possibly TRBD1 on 5 matching bases. This CDR3 has 15 residues. CDR1 is LNHDA and CDR2 is SQIVND in the germline V gene (reference sequence). V was cut by 3 bases and J by 5 bases, with 14 bases left in between. The CDR3 DNA is TGTGCCAGTAGTATCGATCGAGGGGTGGATCAGCCCCAGCATTTT. It specifies CASSIDRGVDQPQHF.

A word on this clone: Its ends do not fully match the called genes, so a read error is possible. V and J are TRBV6-1 and TRBJ2-5, with D perhaps matching TRBD2 (7 bases). Germline CDR1 is MNHNS and CDR2 is SASEGT. This CDR3 region has 14 residues. The CDR3 here is CASSVNLRGGSEHF. The CDR3 DNA reads as TGTGCCAGCAGTGTAAATCTAAGGGGGGGGTCTGAGCACTTC.

By its share, this clone is large. This chain connects TRBV6-5 to TRBJ2-7; either TRBD1 or TRBD2 may fit D (5 bases each). Between the trimmed V and J ends, which lost 2 bases and 3 bases, there was a span of 8 bases. The CDR3 covers 13 residues. Germline CDR1 is MNHEY and CDR2 is SVGAGI. The CDR3 sequence: CASSYGTLYEQYF. DNA of the CDR3: TGTGCCAGCAGTTACGGGACCCTCTACGAGCAGTACTTC.

J is TRBJ2-6 and V is TRBV9, with D maybe TRBD1 (6 bases). The length of the CDR3 is 15 residues. Trimming stripped 3 bases from V and 1 base from J, with 8 bases between. CDR1 is SGDLS, CDR2 YYNGEE, per germline. The CDR3 region is CASSGQGSGANVLTF. The CDR3 DNA reads as TGTGCCAGCAGCGGCCAGGGGTCTGGGGCCAACGTCCTGACTTTC.

The rearrangement links TRBV10-3 to TRBJ1-2; a possible D gene is TRBD1 (5 bases). Trimming left V 10 bases short and J 2 bases short, with 14 bases between. The CDR3 is made up of 13 amino acids. Germline V lookup: CDR1 ENHRY, CDR2 SYGVKD. The CDR3 reads CATRQSTNYGYTF. The DNA of the CDR3 is TGTGCCACCAGACAGTCAACCAACTATGGCTACACCTTC.

This clone occurred a few times. CDR3 loop: CASSQDLTLNTEAFF. CDR3 coding DNA: TGTGCCAGCAGCCAAGATTTGACCCTGAACACTGAAGCTTTCTTT. The rearrangement links TRBV14 to TRBJ1-1; D is ambiguous. The V and J ends lost 0 bases and 0 bases respectively, with 8 bases between them. CDR1 and CDR2 (germline): SGHDN, FVKESK. The CDR3 is made up of 15 amino acids.